This T cell receptor beta chain is from a study of blood T cell repertoires in COVID-19 (dated by TCRdb to 2018 to 2021). In the study overall: Collaborator samples came from the United States, Italy and Spain and covered acute and convalescent phases of COVID-19. The dataset comprised deeply sampled blood TCRbeta repertoires from subjects exposed to, actively infected with, or recovered from COVID-19. Samples came from the ongoing ImmuneRACE study (first 160 participants) plus 1,254 subjects from 6 global collaborators. The prospective study material was composed of cDNA or gDNA derived from T cells, B-cell-depleted T cells, or PBMCs. HLA class I and class II types, where available, came from metadata supplied by the sample provider rather than from assay-based typing. A freely available public database, intended as a resource for researchers studying the immune response to SARS-CoV-2, is where the repertoires were released. Nearly every sample came with metadata listing a de-identified subject ID, COVID-19 status, age in years and sex.

As concerns this clone: Its antigen is unknown. No clone much larger than this one lies a single base away; base qualities are absent.

The CDR3 numbers 14 residues from cysteine through phenylalanine. Just the 42-base CDR3 DNA is kept, in frame starting at base 1. CDR1 and CDR2 are drawn from the germline V gene: SGHAT, FQNNGV. V ends up 7 bases short and J 1 base short, with an unmatched junction base count of 6. The collaborating institutions used their own protocols to collect whole blood in K2EDTA tubes. For TCRbeta analysis, collaborators shipped samples as frozen whole blood, isolated PBMCs, or DNA extracted from either of those sample types. TCRbeta CDR3 regions were amplified from genomic DNA by means of the immunoSEQ Assay, a bias-controlled multiplex PCR. The paper's processing steps were these. Nucleated cell counts per sample were estimated from amplification of reference gene primers within the assay. To quantify the absolute abundance of each unique TCRbeta CDR3 rearrangement, sequence reads were collapsed and filtered. For each sample, productive Simpson clonality was calculated as the square root of Simpson's diversity index over productive rearrangements. What TCRdb holds here is the immuneACCESS table cut down to in-frame rearrangements. Part of the clones is not present; checked against another copy, under half of the missing clones reflect an unresolved V gene, and the others are unexplained. The V and J calls and clone size are taken from that table; D and trimming were inferred from the DNA. This sample holds roughly 55,000 clones; roughly 84% were observed only once. 5.5% to 7.5% of the sample rests with the top ten.

What the authors observed across the whole study: Clinical and demographic metadata were provided uncurated, with the amount varying by source and participant.

The TCR was taken from a man aged 50 to 59 with active COVID-19. The chain is made from TRBV11-2 and TRBJ2-5; TRBD2 agrees with 7 junctional bases. Sequencing input: peripheral blood. The DNA is as follows: TGTGCCAGCACCTTGGGGGGGGGCCAAGAGACCCAGTACTTC. It codes for CASTLGGGQETQYF.